The 32 T cell receptor beta chains below all came from one sample that was sequenced in a study of T cells in Graves' hyperthyroidism and ophthalmopathy. Amplified regions were TCR beta CDR3 sequences from RNA transcripts. With the HTBI primer set, the TCR CDR3 went through a first round of RT-PCR. TCRdb independently ran MiXCR on the multiplex PCR reads; one entry per CDR3 protein. Of over 300,000 distinct CDR3 sequences in the sample, roughly an eighth are singletons; the top ten hold 34%. Material: blood. Receptors were obtained from a middle-aged woman with Graves' ophthalmopathy.

The chain employs TRBV25-1 and TRBJ2-3; the D gene is possibly TRBD2 (7 bases). Germline CDR1 and CDR2: MGHDK and SYGVNS. The CDR3 extends over 14 amino acids. Between the trimmed V and J ends, which lost 5 bases and 4 bases, there was a span of 13 bases. The CDR3 DNA reads TGTGCCAGCAGTTGGGGGGGGGCCTCAGATACGCAGTATTTT. This codes for CASSWGGASDTQYF.

This clonotype was found many times. The genes are TRBV6-1 and TRBJ2-7, with D possibly matching TRBD1 (6 bases). There are 14 residues in the CDR3. V was trimmed by 5 bases and J by 2 bases, leaving 13 bases between them. The germline V gene has CDR1 MNHNS and CDR2 SASEGT. Written as DNA, the CDR3 is TGTGCCAGCAGTCCCGACAGGTTAGCCTACGAGCAGTACTTC. This encodes CASSPDRLAYEQYF.

This clonotype appeared many times. The rearrangement links TRBV28 to TRBJ2-2; possibly TRBD1 for D (6 bases). Trimming removed 5 bases at V and 1 base at J, with 14 bases between. Germline V gene lookup returns CDR1 MDHEN and CDR2 SYDVKM. The CDR3 is 16 amino acids. The CDR3 DNA reads TGTGCCAGCAGTCGCGTACCGGGACAGAACACCGGGGAGCTGTTTTTT. This sequence encodes CASSRVPGQNTGELFF.

This clonotype was detected ten times or more. V gene TRBV29-1 combines with J gene TRBJ2-1; 7 nucleotides agree with TRBD1. CDR3 size: 13 residues. Per the germline V gene, CDR1 is SQVTM and CDR2 is ANQGSEA. V was clipped by 6 bases and J by 2 bases; unmatched bases: 4. CDR3 in amino acids: CSVGTAPYNEQFF. The CDR3 nucleotides read TGCAGCGTAGGGACAGCTCCCTACAATGAGCAGTTCTTC.

This clonotype was counted at least ten times. The genes are TRBV6-1 and TRBJ1-2; D is unclear. With 2 bases removed from V and 2 bases from J, the gap between germline ends came to 12 bases. This CDR3 is 15 amino acids long. The germline V gene has CDR1 MNHNS and CDR2 SASEGT. The DNA for the CDR3 is TGTGCCAGCAGTGAAACTGGACGGCAAAACTATGGCTACACCTTC. This encodes CASSETGRQNYGYTF.

The chain employs TRBV11-2 and TRBJ1-2; D possibly corresponds to TRBD1 (6 bases). Deletions cut 2 bases from V and 3 bases from J, with 7 bases between. Germline V gene sequence: CDR1 SGHAT, CDR2 FQNNGV. The CDR3 has 13 residues. CDR3 sequence reads: CASSLPGDYGYTF. CDR3 DNA sequence: TGTGCCAGCAGCTTACCAGGGGACTATGGCTACACCTTC.

This clonotype has a handful of counts. A much larger clone lies a single base off, so this may be a read error. This chain connects TRBV20-1 to TRBJ2-5; 11 bases fit TRBD1. This CDR3 comprises 14 residues. Germline V gene data show CDR1 as DFQATT and CDR2 as SNEGSKA (reference sequence). Unmatched junction bases numbered 5, after V lost 4 bases and J lost 4 bases. The CDR3 DNA reads TGCAGTGCTACCGGACAGGGGGCGAGAGAGACCCAGTACTTC. Its translation is CSATGQGARETQYF.

The genes are TRBV7-9 and TRBJ2-7; TRBD2 matches at 14 bases. V trimming: 7 bases; J trimming: 6 bases; junction bases outside the gene matches: 8. This CDR3 comprises 15 residues. Germline-derived CDR1 and CDR2 are SEHNR and FQNEAQ (reference sequence). Here the CDR3 reads CASTPGGLAGVEQYF. CDR3 bases: TGTGCCAGCACCCCAGGGGGACTAGCGGGAGTCGAGCAGTACTTC.

The V gene is TRBV24-1, the J gene TRBJ2-5; 10 bases are a match to TRBD2. This CDR3 has 16 residues. J lost 1 base, V lost 5 bases, and 6 bases had no gene match. CDR1 and CDR2 (germline): KGHDR, SFDVKD. As DNA, the CDR3 is TGTGCCACCAGTGGCCGTAGCGGGGGGACCCAAGAGACCCAGTACTTC. Residues: CATSGRSGGTQETQYF.

V gene TRBV24-1 combines with J gene TRBJ1-5; D ambiguous. The V gene's germline CDR1 is KGHDR and CDR2 SFDVKD. Trimming left V 3 bases short and J 0 bases short, with 14 bases between. The CDR3 length is 17 residues. In DNA, the CDR3 is TGTGCCACCAGTGATCCCATGACTGAAAATAGCAATCAGCCCCAGCATTTT. Its protein is CATSDPMTENSNQPQHF.

This rearrangement joins TRBV7-9 to TRBJ1-6; D unclear. This CDR3 is built from 15 residues. Looked up from germline, CDR1 is SEHNR and CDR2 is FQNEAQ (reference sequence). Trimming left V 3 bases short and J 5 bases short, with 11 bases between. CDR3 sequence (DNA): TGTGCCAGCAGCTTTAAGGGTTCGGATAATTCACCCCTCCACTTT. It codes for CASSFKGSDNSPLHF.

This clonotype was recorded at least ten times. The genes are TRBV12-3 or TRBV12-4 and TRBJ2-3, with 12 bases aligning to TRBD1. Trimming removed 6 bases from V and 7 bases from J; junction bases left unmatched: 14. This CDR3 comprises 17 residues. For the CDR3, the DNA is TGTGCCAGCAGCCCAATGACCGGGACAGGGGGCGAAAATACGCAGTATTTT. Amino acid sequence: CASSPMTGTGGENTQYF.

This clonotype was counted a few times. The genes are TRBV11-2 and TRBJ2-1, with TRBD2 identical over 13 bases. The germline gives CDR1 SGHAT, CDR2 FQNNGV. The CDR3 consists of 20 residues. J gave up 4 bases and V 5 bases, and 17 bases lay outside the gene matches. The CDR3 region has the DNA TGTGCCAGCAGCCCCAGATTCCTCAGGACTAGCGGGAGAGGTTACAATGAGCAGTTCTTC. Translating it yields CASSPRFLRTSGRGYNEQFF.

Remarks on this clonotype: A much larger clone lies a single base off, so this may be a read error. The rearrangement joins TRBV6-2 or TRBV6-3 to TRBJ2-2, with 7 bases fitting TRBD1. CDR1 is MNHEY, CDR2 SVGEGT, per germline. CDR3 size: 13 residues. The chain's CDR3 is CASRAGGAGEPFF. Here the CDR3 DNA reads TGTGCCAGCAGAGCAGGGGGAGCCGGGGAGCCGTTTTTT.

This clonotype was picked up a small number of times. The chain couples TRBV20-1 to TRBJ2-7, with TRBD2 matching 8 bases. The junction had 11 bases not matched to a gene; V was cut back by 5 bases and J by 2 bases. CDR1 is DFQATT, CDR2 SNEGSKA, per germline (reference sequence). The CDR3 consists of 15 residues. The CDR3 loop reads CSAAYGTRDTYEQYF. CDR3 nucleotide sequence: TGCAGTGCTGCCTATGGGACTAGAGATACCTACGAGCAGTACTTC.

This clonotype showed up many times. The chain employs TRBV6-5 and TRBJ2-1, with D possibly being TRBD1 (7 bases). The CDR3 spans 15 residues. CDR1 is MNHEY and CDR2 is SVGAGI in the germline V gene. V shed 4 bases and J shed 10 bases, with 20 bases lying between them. CDR3 coding DNA: TGTGCCAGCAGTTTACGCGGGGACCACAGGGGCGAGCAGTTCTTC. Translation gives CASSLRGDHRGEQFF.

This clonotype has at least ten counts. The chain joins TRBV9 to TRBJ1-3; D may be TRBD1 (5 bases). CDR3 length: 15 residues. Between the trimmed V and J ends, which lost 0 bases and 2 bases, there was a span of 9 bases. Germline CDR1 reads SGDLS; CDR2 reads YYNGEE. The CDR3 region has the DNA TGTGCCAGCAGCGTAGGTCTGGGGGCTGGAAACACCATATATTTT. Translated: CASSVGLGAGNTIYF. The variable domain in full, completed from reference TRBV9 and TRBJ1-3, reads DSGVTQTPKHLITATGQRVTLRCSPRSGDLSVYWYQQSLDQGLQFLIQYYNGEERAKGNILERFSAQQFPDLHSELNLSSLELGDSALYFCASSVGLGAGNTIYFGEGSWLTVV.

In this sample, this clonotype turned up many times. The chain links TRBV19 to TRBJ1-5; 7 positions match TRBD1. Germline CDR1 LNHDA, CDR2 SQIVND (reference sequence). The CDR3 has 15 amino acids. J lost 0 bases, V lost 6 bases, and 5 bases had no gene match. The CDR3 loop reads CASSQGQHSNQPQHF. The CDR3 region has the DNA TGTGCCAGTAGCCAGGGACAGCATAGCAATCAGCCCCAGCATTTT.

This clonotype came up many times. J is TRBJ1-2 and V is TRBV6-1, with D unclear. This CDR3 has 12 amino acids. Germline values: CDR1 MNHNS, CDR2 SASEGT. Trimming shortened V by 10 bases and J by 8 bases, and 17 bases separated the two germline ends. The CDR3 DNA reads as TGTGCCACTTCGAGAGACCTTCAAGGCTACACCTTC. It specifies CATSRDLQGYTF.

CDR3 sequence reads: CASRSQGTTNEKLFF. CDR3 nucleotides: TGTGCCAGCAGGTCACAGGGAACAACTAATGAAAAACTGTTTTTT. V gene TRBV7-9 combines with J gene TRBJ1-4, with TRBD1 as a possible D gene (6 bases). V was clipped by 6 bases and J by 0 bases, with 11 bases between them. Per germline, CDR1 SEHNR and CDR2 FQNEAQ (reference sequence). This CDR3 is 15 amino acids long. Complete variable domain (other parts from reference TRBV7-9 and TRBJ1-4): DTGVSQNPRHKITKRGQNVTFRCDPISEHNRLYWYRQTLGQGPEFLTYFQNEAQLEKSRLLSDRFSAERPKGSFSTLEIQRTEQGDSAMYLCASRSQGTTNEKLFFGSGTQLSVL.

This clonotype occurred many times. J is TRBJ1-2 and V is TRBV27; possibly TRBD1 for D (6 bases). This CDR3 region has 18 residues. The V end lost 6 bases, the J end lost 2 bases, and 25 bases lay between the germline ends. The germline gives CDR1 MNHEY, CDR2 SMNVEV (reference sequence). Here the CDR3 reads CASSHLTPSGAPNYGYTF. The DNA for the CDR3 is TGTGCCAGCAGCCACCTGACCCCATCAGGGGCGCCGAACTATGGCTACACCTTC.

The rearrangement joins TRBV18 to TRBJ2-1, with D tentatively TRBD2 (6 bases). This CDR3 region has 13 residues. Trimming removed 3 bases at V and 4 bases at J, with 7 bases between. Per the germline V gene, CDR1 is KGHSH and CDR2 is LQKENI. CDR3 in amino acids: CASSPAGYNEQFF. DNA of the CDR3: TGTGCCAGCTCACCGGCGGGGTACAATGAGCAGTTCTTC.

This clonotype appeared many times. CDR3 region: CSALTGPDTQYF. CDR3 bases: TGCAGTGCTCTAACAGGGCCAGATACGCAGTATTTT. The chain recombines TRBV20-1 with TRBJ2-3; possible D gene TRBD1, 6 bases. Germline-derived CDR1 and CDR2 are DFQATT and SNEGSKA (reference sequence). Trimming removed 5 bases at V and 4 bases at J, with 10 bases between. The CDR3 runs to 12 residues.

V usage is TRBV12-3 or TRBV12-4 and J usage is TRBJ1-1; TRBD1 might be the D (5 bases). V lost 3 bases, J lost 6 bases, and 11 bases lay in between. The CDR3 contains 13 residues. CDR3 in DNA: TGTGCCAGCAGTTTCTCAGGGAATCCTGAAGCTTTCTTT. It codes for CASSFSGNPEAFF.

There are many counts of this clonotype. This chain links TRBV20-1 with TRBJ2-1; D is possibly TRBD1 or TRBD2 (5 bases each). The V end was cut by 3 bases, the J end by 5 bases, with 14 bases between. CDR1 and CDR2 (germline): DFQATT, SNEGSKA (reference sequence). The CDR3 has 14 residues. The CDR3: CSARRLGVNNEQFF. CDR3 sequence (DNA): TGCAGTGCTAGGAGATTGGGGGTGAACAATGAGCAGTTCTTC.

This clonotype was counted at least ten times. The genes are TRBV28 and TRBJ2-2; possible D gene TRBD1, 5 bases. There are 18 residues in the CDR3. V lost 1 base, J lost 0 bases, and 15 bases lay in between. Germline CDR1 MDHEN, CDR2 SYDVKM. The CDR3 reads CASSLLSIGASNTGELFF. CDR3 DNA sequence: TGTGCCAGCAGTTTATTAAGTATAGGGGCGTCGAACACCGGGGAGCTGTTTTTT. Looking up the rest from reference TRBV28 and TRBJ2-2 gives the full variable domain: DVKVTQSSRYLVKRTGEKVFLECVQDMDHENMFWYRQDPGLGLRLIYFSYDVKMKEKGDIPEGYSVSREKKERFSLILESASTNQTSMYLCASSLLSIGASNTGELFFGEGSRLTVL.

This clonotype was detected ten times or more. The chain uses TRBV28 and TRBJ2-1; possibly TRBD1 or TRBD2 for D (6 bases each). The V and J ends lost 8 bases and 5 bases respectively, with 16 bases between them. Per germline, CDR1 MDHEN and CDR2 SYDVKM. The CDR3 loop spans 14 amino acids. CDR3 coding DNA: TGTGCCAGCTTGGGGGCGGGAATTAACAATGAGCAGTTCTTC. Amino acid sequence: CASLGAGINNEQFF. Full variable domain (outside the CDR3, taken from reference TRBV28 and TRBJ2-1): DVKVTQSSRYLVKRTGEKVFLECVQDMDHENMFWYRQDPGLGLRLIYFSYDVKMKEKGDIPEGYSVSREKKERFSLILESASTNQTSMYLCASLGAGINNEQFFGPGTRLTVL.

In this sample, this clonotype turned up a few times. At one end the junction does not follow the germline gene, possibly because of a read error. The chain links TRBV20-1 to TRBJ1-2, with unresolved D. This CDR3 spans 11 amino acids. CDR1 is DFQATT and CDR2 is SNEGSKA in the germline V gene (reference sequence). The CDR3 is CSARDRWVWSF. CDR3 bases: TGCAGTGCACGAGATCGGTGGGTTTGGTCCTTC.

This clonotype was observed many times. The rearrangement joins TRBV20-1 to TRBJ2-3; D gene unclear. CDR1 and CDR2 (germline): DFQATT, SNEGSKA (reference sequence). There are 12 residues in the CDR3. V was pared by 4 bases and J by 4 bases, with 9 bases between. CDR3 amino acids: CSATPGPDTQYF. The CDR3 DNA follows: TGCAGTGCTACCCCGGGTCCAGATACGCAGTATTTT.

This clonotype came up many times. V gene TRBV15 combines with J gene TRBJ2-2; maybe TRBD1 (5 bases). The germline gives CDR1 LNHNV, CDR2 YYDKDF (reference sequence). The length of the CDR3 is 15 residues. The V and J ends lost 1 base and 4 bases respectively, with 10 bases between them. The CDR3 bases are TGTGCCACCAGCAGAGGGGGCAGCCCCACCGGGGAGCTGTTTTTT. This translates into CATSRGGSPTGELFF.

To note about this clonotype: This clone may be a read error of a much larger clone one base away. This chain links TRBV7-9 with TRBJ1-1; 7 bases line up with TRBD1. This CDR3 has 16 residues. Germline V gives CDR1 SEHNR, CDR2 FQNEAQ (reference sequence). The CDR3 here is CASGFGNRGYNTEAFF. DNA of the CDR3: TGTGCCAGCGGCTTTGGGAACAGGGGCTACAACACTGAAGCTTTCTTT.

This clonotype was recorded at least ten times. The chain couples TRBV6-5 to TRBJ1-1; D is unclear. V was trimmed by 1 base and J by 5 bases, leaving 20 bases between them. The CDR3 is 17 amino acids. Germline loops: CDR1 MNHEY, CDR2 SVGAGI. CDR3 coding DNA: TGTGCCAGCAGTTACTTTGTAGGGTCCGAGAAGAGAACTGAAGCTTTCTTT. This translates into CASSYFVGSEKRTEAFF.